The TCR beta chain under discussion was sequenced for a study of blood T cell repertoires in COVID-19. The germline V gene encodes CDR1 GTSNPN and CDR2 SVGIG (reference sequence). Trimming left V 5 bases short and J 7 bases short, with 15 bases between. CDR3 size: 12 residues. The repertoire was sequenced with immunoSEQ multiplex PCR; TCRdb's copy has only in-frame clones and lacks some. The table records just under 60,000 clones, approximately 78% of them present only once. The source material was peripheral blood. This sequence joins TRBV30 and TRBJ2-7; D uncertain. This receptor was obtained from a man aged 80 or over with acute or convalescent COVID-19. CDR3 loop: CAWDQVSREQYF. CDR3 bases: TGTGCCTGGGACCAAGTGAGCAGGGAGCAGTACTTC.